This TCR beta chain was retrieved from a study of blood T cell repertoires in COVID-19. Background on the study: Spain, Italy and the United States supplied samples that represented acute and convalescent COVID-19. The analysed material was cDNA or gDNA that came from T cells, B-cell-depleted T cells, or PBMCs.

In the original workflow: Reference gene primer amplification in the assay estimated nucleated cell counts. Some clones are missing from TCRdb's copy, which holds only in-frame ones; the method was immunoSEQ multiplex PCR. That table supplies the V and J calls and clone size; D and trimming were determined from the DNA. Of around 370,000 clones listed, around 89% are singletons. Losses at the gene ends were 4 bases for V and 10 bases for J; bases not matched to a gene: 4. The CDR3 is 14 amino acids. In germline, CDR1 is MNHNY, CDR2 SVGAGI (reference sequence). The rearrangement uses TRBV6-6 and TRBJ2-1, with TRBD2 matching 13 bases. The sequence was collected from a man between 18 and 29 years old with active or convalescent COVID-19. The sample comprised peripheral blood. CDR3 residues: CASSSPGLAGEQFF. The CDR3 nucleotides are TGTGCCAGCAGTTCCCCGGGACTAGCGGGAGAGCAGTTCTTC.